These T cell receptor beta chains were read from a single sample in a study of post-analysis software for immune sequencing data. TCRdb analysed the PCR reads with MiXCR anew, one entry per CDR3 protein. The table records around 770,000 distinct CDR3 sequences, under 60% of them present only once. Sequences were obtained from blood. The origin of the receptors is a girl aged 5 to 17 with multiple sclerosis. CDR3s include the opening cysteine and the closing phenylalanine or tryptophan. The D gene is left open where the match is weak. Clone size is not always given. Where it is, it says once, few, many or a class for expanded clones.

CDR3aa: CASSLGVPHVLTF
CDR3nt: TGTGCCAGCAGCTTAGGGGTCCCCCACGTCCTGACTTTC
j_gene: TRBJ2-6
abundance: NA
v_gene: TRBV7-2
d_gene: NA

CDR3aa: CASSVGGLAGGKDNEQYF
CDR3nt: TGTGCCAGCAGCGTAGGAGGACTAGCGGGAGGGAAGGACAATGAGCAGTACTTC
j_gene: TRBJ2-7
abundance: NA
v_gene: TRBV9
d_gene: TRBD2

CDR3aa: CSVEDGTFGETQYF
CDR3nt: TGCAGCGTTGAAGATGGGACGTTTGGGGAGACCCAGTACTTC
j_gene: TRBJ2-5
abundance: NA
v_gene: TRBV29-1
d_gene: NA

CDR3aa: CATSRDQILNTEAFF
CDR3nt: TGTGCCACCAGCAGAGATCAGATTCTGAACACTGAAGCTTTCTTT
j_gene: TRBJ1-1
abundance: NA
v_gene: TRBV15
d_gene: NA

CDR3aa: CSVEDPLADYNEQFF
CDR3nt: TGCAGCGTTGAAGATCCCCTAGCGGACTACAATGAGCAGTTCTTC
j_gene: TRBJ2-1
abundance: NA
v_gene: TRBV29-1
d_gene: TRBD2

CDR3aa: CASGPGTNPYEQYF
CDR3nt: TGTGCTAGTGGCCCCGGGACCAACCCCTACGAGCAGTACTTC
j_gene: TRBJ2-7
abundance: NA
v_gene: TRBV12-5
d_gene: NA

CDR3aa: CASSQSGAPGETQYF
CDR3nt: TGCGCCAGCAGCCAGAGCGGGGCCCCAGGAGAGACCCAGTACTTC
j_gene: TRBJ2-5
abundance: NA
v_gene: TRBV4-3
d_gene: TRBD2

CDR3aa: CASSLVVAGVKPYERYF
CDR3nt: TGTGCCAGCAGCTTAGTGGTAGCGGGAGTGAAACCCTACGAGCGGTACTTC
j_gene: TRBJ2-7
abundance: NA
v_gene: TRBV7-2
d_gene: TRBD2

CDR3aa: CASSYSDRGGYEQYF
CDR3nt: TGTGCCAGCAGTTACTCGGACAGGGGTGGCTACGAGCAGTACTTC
j_gene: TRBJ2-7
abundance: few
v_gene: TRBV6-2/TRBV6-3
d_gene: TRBD1

CDR3aa: CASSYLARGGTEAFF
CDR3nt: TGTGCCAGCAGTTACTTGGCCAGGGGGGGTACTGAAGCTTTCTTT
j_gene: TRBJ1-1
abundance: NA
v_gene: TRBV6-5
d_gene: TRBD1

CDR3aa: CASSTGQGSYEQYF
CDR3nt: TGTGCCAGCAGTACCGGACAGGGTAGCTACGAGCAGTACTTC
j_gene: TRBJ2-7
abundance: many
v_gene: TRBV28
d_gene: TRBD1

CDR3aa: CSVDGGVGYGYTF
CDR3nt: TGCAGCGTTGACGGGGGTGTAGGCTATGGCTACACCTTC
j_gene: TRBJ1-2
abundance: NA
v_gene: TRBV29-1
d_gene: NA

CDR3aa: CATSDLRGGTGTNEQFF
CDR3nt: TGTGCCACCAGTGATTTGCGGGGTGGGACAGGGACCAATGAGCAGTTCTTC
j_gene: TRBJ2-1
abundance: NA
v_gene: TRBV24-1
d_gene: TRBD1

CDR3aa: CSPREVWGTSDEQFF
CDR3nt: TGCAGTCCGAGGGAAGTTTGGGGGACTAGCGATGAGCAGTTCTTC
j_gene: TRBJ2-1
abundance: few
v_gene: TRBV20-1
d_gene: TRBD2

CDR3aa: CSVEIWDSILYEQYF
CDR3nt: TGCAGCGTTGAAATATGGGACAGCATTCTCTACGAGCAGTACTTC
j_gene: TRBJ2-7
abundance: few
v_gene: TRBV29-1
d_gene: TRBD1

CDR3aa: CASSVGTGTFNEQFF
CDR3nt: TGTGCCAGCAGCGTAGGGACAGGGACTTTTAATGAGCAGTTCTTC
j_gene: TRBJ2-1
abundance: few
v_gene: TRBV9
d_gene: TRBD1

CDR3aa: CASRSDSYGYTF
CDR3nt: TGTGCCAGCAGATCCGACAGCTATGGCTACACCTTC
j_gene: TRBJ1-2
abundance: NA
v_gene: TRBV6-5
d_gene: NA

CDR3aa: CSASQGGLDEQYF
CDR3nt: TGCAGTGCTAGTCAAGGGGGCTTGGACGAGCAGTACTTC
j_gene: TRBJ2-7
abundance: NA
v_gene: TRBV20-1
d_gene: TRBD1

CDR3aa: CSVESSGLLYNEQFF
CDR3nt: TGCAGCGTTGAGTCTAGCGGTCTCCTCTACAATGAGCAGTTCTTC
j_gene: TRBJ2-1
abundance: few
v_gene: TRBV29-1
d_gene: TRBD2

CDR3aa: CASRHIGDPDTQYF
CDR3nt: TGTGCCAGCAGACACATTGGGGATCCAGATACGCAGTATTTT
j_gene: TRBJ2-3
abundance: few
v_gene: TRBV7-2
d_gene: NA

CDR3aa: CAISGGDKLYSNQPRHF
CDR3nt: TGTGCCATCAGTGGAGGCGACAAGCTGTATAGCAATCAGCCCCGGCATTTT
j_gene: TRBJ1-5
abundance: once
v_gene: TRBV10-3
d_gene: NA

CDR3aa: CSVEPGLNSYNEQFF
CDR3nt: TGCAGCGTTGAACCTGGACTAAACTCCTACAATGAGCAGTTCTTC
j_gene: TRBJ2-1
abundance: NA
v_gene: TRBV29-1
d_gene: NA

CDR3aa: CASSERSYEQYF
CDR3nt: TGTGCCAGCAGTGAAAGATCCTACGAGCAGTACTTC
j_gene: TRBJ2-7
abundance: few
v_gene: TRBV6-1
d_gene: NA

CDR3aa: CASSQATGGKTDTQYF
CDR3nt: TGCGCCAGCAGCCAAGCGACAGGGGGCAAGACAGATACGCAGTATTTT
j_gene: TRBJ2-3
abundance: NA
v_gene: TRBV4-3
d_gene: TRBD1

CDR3aa: CASSESPGRPPYEQYF
CDR3nt: TGTGCCAGCAGTGAGAGCCCCGGGAGGCCGCCCTACGAGCAGTACTTC
j_gene: TRBJ2-7
abundance: NA
v_gene: TRBV2
d_gene: TRBD2

CDR3aa: CASGTGSEQFF
CDR3nt: TGTGCCAGCGGAACGGGGAGTGAGCAGTTCTTC
j_gene: TRBJ2-1
abundance: NA
v_gene: TRBV9
d_gene: NA

CDR3aa: CASSPDLDNEQFF
CDR3nt: TGCGCCAGCAGCCCGGACTTGGACAATGAGCAGTTCTTC
j_gene: TRBJ2-1
abundance: NA
v_gene: TRBV5-1
d_gene: NA

CDR3aa: CASSRRQATSYNEQFF
CDR3nt: TGTGCCAGCAGTCGACGACAGGCTACCTCCTACAATGAGCAGTTCTTC
j_gene: TRBJ2-1
abundance: NA
v_gene: TRBV6-5
d_gene: NA

CDR3aa: CASTPVNVGALQETQYF
CDR3nt: TGTGCCAGCACCCCCGTAAATGTGGGGGCCCTACAAGAGACCCAGTACTTC
j_gene: TRBJ2-5
abundance: few
v_gene: TRBV7-9
d_gene: NA

CDR3aa: CASSAPGLPAYEQYF
CDR3nt: TGTGCCAGCAGCGCGCCGGGACTACCAGCCTACGAGCAGTACTTC
j_gene: TRBJ2-7
abundance: NA
v_gene: TRBV7-9
d_gene: TRBD2

CDR3aa: CASRRARGYEQYF
CDR3nt: TGTGCCAGCAGGAGAGCGAGAGGCTACGAGCAGTACTTC
j_gene: TRBJ2-7
abundance: few
v_gene: TRBV7-6
d_gene: NA

CDR3aa: CASLGASTDTQYF
CDR3nt: TGTGCCAGCCTCGGAGCGAGCACAGATACGCAGTATTTT
j_gene: TRBJ2-3
abundance: NA
v_gene: TRBV28
d_gene: NA

CDR3aa: CASSAAGTFQETQYF
CDR3nt: TGTGCCAGCAGTGCCGCCGGGACATTCCAAGAGACCCAGTACTTC
j_gene: TRBJ2-5
abundance: few
v_gene: TRBV12-3/TRBV12-4
d_gene: NA

CDR3aa: CASSPPTRWVDTQYF
CDR3nt: TGTGCCAGCAGTCCCCCGACTAGATGGGTAGATACGCAGTATTTT
j_gene: TRBJ2-3
abundance: NA
v_gene: TRBV12-3/TRBV12-4
d_gene: NA

CDR3aa: CASSQDEGVQQFF
CDR3nt: TGTGCCAGCAGCCAAGATGAAGGCGTCCAGCAGTTCTTC
j_gene: TRBJ2-1
abundance: once
v_gene: TRBV4-2
d_gene: NA

CDR3aa: CASRGWSGSNEQFF
CDR3nt: TGTGCCAGCAGGGGGTGGTCAGGGAGTAATGAGCAGTTCTTC
j_gene: TRBJ2-1
abundance: few
v_gene: TRBV13
d_gene: NA

CDR3aa: CASSATRLAGGFRTDTQYF
CDR3nt: TGTGCCAGCAGTGCGACGAGGCTAGCGGGAGGTTTCCGCACAGATACGCAGTATTTT
j_gene: TRBJ2-3
abundance: NA
v_gene: TRBV6-1
d_gene: TRBD2

CDR3aa: CSARVAGVDNEQFF
CDR3nt: TGCAGTGCTAGAGTAGCGGGAGTCGACAATGAGCAGTTCTTC
j_gene: TRBJ2-1
abundance: NA
v_gene: TRBV20-1
d_gene: TRBD2

CDR3aa: CASSSGTAGDEQYF
CDR3nt: TGTGCCAGCAGCTCAGGGACAGCTGGCGACGAGCAGTACTTC
j_gene: TRBJ2-7
abundance: NA
v_gene: TRBV13
d_gene: TRBD1

CDR3aa: CASSQQGARDTQYF
CDR3nt: TGTGCCAGCAGTCAACAGGGGGCGCGTGATACGCAGTATTTT
j_gene: TRBJ2-3
abundance: NA
v_gene: TRBV6-6
d_gene: TRBD1

CDR3aa: CASKKGEGHNEQFF
CDR3nt: TGCGCCAGCAAGAAGGGGGAGGGTCACAATGAGCAGTTCTTC
j_gene: TRBJ2-1
abundance: NA
v_gene: TRBV5-1
d_gene: NA

CDR3aa: CASRSDRGLKTQYF
CDR3nt: TGTGCCAGCAGATCGGACAGGGGGCTCAAGACCCAGTACTTC
j_gene: TRBJ2-5
abundance: NA
v_gene: TRBV6-2/TRBV6-3
d_gene: TRBD1

CDR3aa: CSVVTGGPANEQFF
CDR3nt: TGCAGCGTAGTGACGGGAGGCCCGGCCAATGAGCAGTTCTTC
j_gene: TRBJ2-1
abundance: NA
v_gene: TRBV29-1
d_gene: TRBD2

CDR3aa: CASSPPNTGELFF
CDR3nt: TGTGCCAGCAGCCCCCCGAACACCGGGGAGCTGTTTTTT
j_gene: TRBJ2-2
abundance: NA
v_gene: TRBV3-1
d_gene: NA

CDR3aa: CASTLTGPSTDTQYF
CDR3nt: TGTGCCAGCACCTTAACAGGCCCTTCCACAGATACGCAGTATTTT
j_gene: TRBJ2-3
abundance: NA
v_gene: TRBV5-6
d_gene: NA

CDR3aa: CASSQALGTGSHYGYTF
CDR3nt: TGCGCCAGCAGCCAAGCCCTAGGGACAGGGTCCCACTATGGCTACACCTTC
j_gene: TRBJ1-2
abundance: NA
v_gene: TRBV4-3
d_gene: TRBD1

CDR3aa: CASSLTGEKPQHF
CDR3nt: TGTGCCAGTAGTTTAACGGGCGAGAAGCCCCAGCATTTT
j_gene: TRBJ1-5
abundance: NA
v_gene: TRBV27
d_gene: NA

CDR3aa: CATSHRDRASYEQYF
CDR3nt: TGTGCCACCAGTCACCGGGACAGGGCATCCTACGAGCAGTACTTC
j_gene: TRBJ2-7
abundance: few
v_gene: TRBV24-1
d_gene: TRBD1

CDR3aa: CSAGQTGRTEAFF
CDR3nt: TGCAGTGCTGGACAGACAGGCCGGACTGAAGCTTTCTTT
j_gene: TRBJ1-1
abundance: few
v_gene: TRBV20-1
d_gene: NA

CDR3aa: CSAREVEDTQYF
CDR3nt: TGCAGTGCTAGAGAAGTAGAAGATACGCAGTATTTT
j_gene: TRBJ2-3
abundance: NA
v_gene: TRBV20-1
d_gene: NA